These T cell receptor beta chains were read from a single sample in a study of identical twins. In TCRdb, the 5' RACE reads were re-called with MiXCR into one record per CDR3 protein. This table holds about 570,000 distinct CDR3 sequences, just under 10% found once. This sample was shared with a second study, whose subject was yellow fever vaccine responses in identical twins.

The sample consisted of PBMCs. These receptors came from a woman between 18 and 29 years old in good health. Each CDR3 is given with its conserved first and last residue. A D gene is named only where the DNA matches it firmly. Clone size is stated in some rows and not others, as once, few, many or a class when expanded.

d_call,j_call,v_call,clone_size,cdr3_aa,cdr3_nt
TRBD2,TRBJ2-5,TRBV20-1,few,CSAVKRGQGETQYF,TGCAGTGCTGTTAAGCGGGGGCAGGGGGAGACCCAGTACTTC
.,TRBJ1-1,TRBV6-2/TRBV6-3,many,CASRTPQGVSTEAFF,TGTGCCAGCAGAACCCCCCAGGGTGTAAGCACTGAAGCTTTCTTT
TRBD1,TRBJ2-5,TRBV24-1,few,CATSDPRGYQETQYF,TGTGCCACCAGTGATCCCAGGGGGTACCAAGAGACCCAGTACTTC
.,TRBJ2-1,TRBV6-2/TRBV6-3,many,CASSYSPGSSYNEQFF,TGTGCCAGCAGTTACTCCCCCGGGAGCTCCTACAATGAGCAGTTCTTC
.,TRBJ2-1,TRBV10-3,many,CAIGLITGAPNEQFF,TGTGCCATCGGGTTGATAACGGGAGCTCCCAATGAGCAGTTCTTC
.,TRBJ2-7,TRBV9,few,CASSVAFNEQYF,TGTGCCAGCAGCGTAGCGTTCAACGAGCAGTACTTC
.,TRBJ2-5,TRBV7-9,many,CASSLAGTQETQYF,TGTGCCAGCAGCTTAGCCGGGACACAAGAGACCCAGTACTTC
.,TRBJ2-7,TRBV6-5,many,CASSYVRDYEQYF,TGTGCCAGCAGTTACGTCCGGGACTACGAGCAGTACTTC
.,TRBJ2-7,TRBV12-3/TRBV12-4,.,CASLRGGGRPEQYF,TGTGCCAGCCTTAGAGGTGGAGGGCGGCCCGAGCAGTACTTC
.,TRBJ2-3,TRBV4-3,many,CASSQNVETDTQYF,TGCGCCAGCAGCCAAAATGTCGAGACAGATACGCAGTATTTT
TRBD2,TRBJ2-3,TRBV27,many,CASSLLRAGGPDTQYF,TGTGCCAGCAGTTTATTACGAGCGGGGGGGCCCGATACGCAGTATTTT
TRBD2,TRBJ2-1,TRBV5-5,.,CASSSLALSYNEQFF,TGTGCCAGCAGTTCACTAGCGCTCTCCTACAATGAGCAGTTCTTC
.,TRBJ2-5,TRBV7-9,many,CASSLAQGQETQYF,TGTGCCAGCAGCTTAGCGCAGGGACAAGAGACCCAGTACTTC
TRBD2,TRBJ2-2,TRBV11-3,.,CASSMGLAGAGELFF,TGTGCCAGCAGCATGGGACTAGCGGGGGCCGGGGAGCTGTTTTTT
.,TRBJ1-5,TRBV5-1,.,CASSLEGFGPQHF,TGCGCCAGCAGCTTGGAAGGGTTTGGGCCCCAGCATTTT
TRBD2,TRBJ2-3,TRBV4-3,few,CASSQGDGPSGRAQDTQYF,TGCGCCAGCAGCCAAGGGGACGGACCGAGCGGGAGGGCCCAAGATACGCAGTATTTT
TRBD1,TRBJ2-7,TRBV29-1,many,CSVDPGQNYEQYF,TGCAGCGTTGACCCGGGACAGAACTACGAGCAGTACTTC
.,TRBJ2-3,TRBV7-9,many,CASSDLGGLDTQYF,TGTGCCAGCAGCGACCTTGGAGGGTTAGATACGCAGTATTTT
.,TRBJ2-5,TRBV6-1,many,CASSPGSTRETQYF,TGTGCCAGCAGTCCCGGCAGCACTCGGGAGACCCAGTACTTC